Listed here is a single TCR beta chain. Its antigen is still unknown. CDR1 SGHRS and CDR2 YFSETQ come from the germline V gene. V lost 4 bases and J lost 2; bases outside the gene matches: 6. The length of the CDR3 is 16 residues. Arm-PCR of CDR3 regions with iRepertoire HTBI primers generated TCR beta libraries. TCRdb reprocessed the multiplex PCR reads with MiXCR, giving one entry per CDR3 protein. The table records approximately 290,000 distinct CDR3 sequences, 20% to 25% of them present only once. The sample originates from a study of regulatory T cells in long-lasting Graves disease. Overall study findings and caveats: Preferential use of TRBV28, TRBJ1-2 and TRBJ2-5 was seen in persistent disease. Patients whose Graves' disease persisted exhibited lower TCR diversity than those newly diagnosed. Fewer public clonotypes were shared by new patients (around 960) than by persistent patients (about 2,800).

Described time point: persistent/refractory GD, antithyroid drugs over 5 years with positive TRAb. The TCR library used RNA extracted from PBMCs. The chain carries TRBV5-1 and TRBJ2-2, with 9 nucleotides matching TRBD2. The sample here was peripheral blood mononuclear cells (PBMCs), taken when the disease was refractory, from a patient treated with antithyroid drugs. This TCR derives from a female donor with Graves disease. Here the CDR3 DNA reads TGCGCCAGCAGCACGAGCGGGAGGAGAAACACCGGGGAGCTGTTTTTT. Residues: CASSTSGRRNTGELFF.